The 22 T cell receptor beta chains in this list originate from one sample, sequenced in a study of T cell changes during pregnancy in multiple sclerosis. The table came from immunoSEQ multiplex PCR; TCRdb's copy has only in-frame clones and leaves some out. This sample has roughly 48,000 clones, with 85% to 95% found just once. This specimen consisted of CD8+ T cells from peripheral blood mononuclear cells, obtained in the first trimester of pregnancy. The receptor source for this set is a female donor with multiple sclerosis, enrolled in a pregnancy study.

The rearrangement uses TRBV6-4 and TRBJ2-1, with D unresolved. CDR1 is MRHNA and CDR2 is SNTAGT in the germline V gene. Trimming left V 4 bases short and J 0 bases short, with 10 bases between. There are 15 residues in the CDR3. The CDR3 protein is CASSAGASSYNEQFF. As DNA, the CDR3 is TGTGCCAGCAGTGCGGGTGCGAGCTCCTACAATGAGCAGTTCTTC.

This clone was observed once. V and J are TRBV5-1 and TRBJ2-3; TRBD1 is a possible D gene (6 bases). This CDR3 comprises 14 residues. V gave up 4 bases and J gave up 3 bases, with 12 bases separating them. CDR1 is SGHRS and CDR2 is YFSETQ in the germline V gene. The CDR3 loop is CASSPARGTDTQYF. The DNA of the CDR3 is TGCGCCAGCAGCCCTGCCAGGGGTACAGATACGCAGTATTTT.

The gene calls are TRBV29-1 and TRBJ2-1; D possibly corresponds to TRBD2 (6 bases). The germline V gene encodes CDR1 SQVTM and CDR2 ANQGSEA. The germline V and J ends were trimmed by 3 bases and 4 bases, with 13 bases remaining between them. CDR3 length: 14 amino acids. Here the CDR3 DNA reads TGCAGCGTTGATTGGCTAGCGCTATACAATGAGCAGTTCTTC. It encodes CSVDWLALYNEQFF.

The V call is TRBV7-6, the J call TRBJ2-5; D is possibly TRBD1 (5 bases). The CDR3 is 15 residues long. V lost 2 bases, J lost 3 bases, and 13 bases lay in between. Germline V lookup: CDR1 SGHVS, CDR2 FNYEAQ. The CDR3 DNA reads TGTGCCAGCAGCTTAAGTCCCGGCAGGGAAGAGACCCAGTACTTC. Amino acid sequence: CASSLSPGREETQYF.

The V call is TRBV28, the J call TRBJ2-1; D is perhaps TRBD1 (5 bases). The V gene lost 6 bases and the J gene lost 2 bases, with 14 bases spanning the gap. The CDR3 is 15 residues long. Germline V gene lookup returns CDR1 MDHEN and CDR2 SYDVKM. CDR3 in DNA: TGTGCCAGCAGGTCCGCACAGGTGGCCTACAATGAGCAGTTCTTC. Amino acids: CASRSAQVAYNEQFF.

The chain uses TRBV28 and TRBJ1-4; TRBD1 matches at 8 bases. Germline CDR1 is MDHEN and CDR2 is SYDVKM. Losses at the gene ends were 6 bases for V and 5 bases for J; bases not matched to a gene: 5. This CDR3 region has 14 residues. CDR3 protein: CASRTGVGNEKLFF. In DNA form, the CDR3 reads TGTGCCAGCAGGACAGGGGTGGGAAATGAAAAACTGTTTTTT.

CDR3 region: CASRGALGYEQYF. CDR3 DNA: TGTGCCAGCAGAGGAGCGTTGGGCTACGAGCAGTACTTC. This rearrangement joins TRBV27 to TRBJ2-7, with D uncertain. Germline CDR1 and CDR2: MNHEY and SMNVEV (reference sequence). The CDR3 spans 13 residues. V lost 6 bases to trimming and J lost 3 bases, with 12 bases between them.

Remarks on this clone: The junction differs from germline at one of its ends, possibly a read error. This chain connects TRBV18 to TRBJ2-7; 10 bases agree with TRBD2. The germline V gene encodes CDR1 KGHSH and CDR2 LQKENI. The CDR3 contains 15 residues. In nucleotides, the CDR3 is TGTGCCAGCTCAAGGCGGACTAGCGGTTCCTTCGAGCAGTACTTC. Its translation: CASSRRTSGSFEQYF. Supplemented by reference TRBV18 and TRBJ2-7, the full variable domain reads NAGVMQNPRHLVRRRGQEARLRCSPMKGHSHVYWYRQLPEEGLKFMVYLQKENIIDESGMPKERFSAEFPKEGPSILRIQQVVRGDSAAYFCASSRRTSGSFEQYFGPGTRLTVT.

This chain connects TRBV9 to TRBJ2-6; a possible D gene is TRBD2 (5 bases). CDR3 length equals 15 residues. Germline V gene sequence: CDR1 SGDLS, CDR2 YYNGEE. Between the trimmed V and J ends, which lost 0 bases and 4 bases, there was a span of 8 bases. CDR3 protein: CASSVDPGGANVLTF. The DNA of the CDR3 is TGTGCCAGCAGCGTAGATCCGGGAGGGGCCAACGTCCTGACTTTC.

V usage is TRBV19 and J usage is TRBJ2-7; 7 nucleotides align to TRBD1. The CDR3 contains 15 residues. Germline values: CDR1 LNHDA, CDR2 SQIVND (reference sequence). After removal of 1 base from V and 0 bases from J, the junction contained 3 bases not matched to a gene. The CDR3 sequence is CASSIGTGISYEQYF. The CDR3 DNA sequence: TGTGCCAGTAGTATAGGGACAGGAATCTCCTACGAGCAGTACTTC.

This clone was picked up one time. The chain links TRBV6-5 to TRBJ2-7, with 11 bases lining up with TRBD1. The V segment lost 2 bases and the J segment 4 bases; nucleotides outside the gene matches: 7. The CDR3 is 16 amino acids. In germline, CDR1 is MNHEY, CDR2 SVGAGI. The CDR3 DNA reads TGTGCCAGCAGTTACGCCAGGACAGGGGGCTTGTACGAGCAGTACTTC. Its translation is CASSYARTGGLYEQYF.

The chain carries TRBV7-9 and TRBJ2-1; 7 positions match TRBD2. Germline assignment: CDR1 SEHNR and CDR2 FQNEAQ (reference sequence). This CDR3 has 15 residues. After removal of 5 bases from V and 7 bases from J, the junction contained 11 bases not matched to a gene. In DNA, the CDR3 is TGTGCCAGCAGCCGTACTAGCGAAAATATGAATGAGCAGTTCTTC. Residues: CASSRTSENMNEQFF.

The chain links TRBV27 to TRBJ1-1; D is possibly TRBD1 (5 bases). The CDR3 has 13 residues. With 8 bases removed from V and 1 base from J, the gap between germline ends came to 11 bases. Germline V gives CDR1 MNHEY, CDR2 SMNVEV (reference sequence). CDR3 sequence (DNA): TGTGCCAGCGGGATAACAGGGAACACTGAAGCTTTCTTT. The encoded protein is CASGITGNTEAFF.

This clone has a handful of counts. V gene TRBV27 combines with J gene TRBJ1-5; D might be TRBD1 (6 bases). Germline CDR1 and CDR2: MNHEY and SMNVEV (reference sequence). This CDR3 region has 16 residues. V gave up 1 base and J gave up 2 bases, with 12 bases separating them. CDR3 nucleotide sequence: TGTGCCAGCAGTTTATTTGGGGGCACGGGCAATCAGCCCCAGCATTTT. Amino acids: CASSLFGGTGNQPQHF.

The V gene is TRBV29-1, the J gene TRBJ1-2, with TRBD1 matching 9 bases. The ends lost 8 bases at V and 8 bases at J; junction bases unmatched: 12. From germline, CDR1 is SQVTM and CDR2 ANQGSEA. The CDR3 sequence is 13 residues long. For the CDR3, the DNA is TGCAGCCTACGAGAGGGACAGGGTGCCGGCTACACCTTC. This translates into CSLREGQGAGYTF.

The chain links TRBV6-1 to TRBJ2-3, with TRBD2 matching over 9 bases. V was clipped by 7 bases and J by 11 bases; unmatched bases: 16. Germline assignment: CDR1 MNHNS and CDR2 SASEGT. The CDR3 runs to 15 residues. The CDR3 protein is CASIEGAGGPLEQYF. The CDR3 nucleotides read TGTGCCAGCATCGAAGGTGCGGGAGGGCCCCTCGAGCAGTATTTT.

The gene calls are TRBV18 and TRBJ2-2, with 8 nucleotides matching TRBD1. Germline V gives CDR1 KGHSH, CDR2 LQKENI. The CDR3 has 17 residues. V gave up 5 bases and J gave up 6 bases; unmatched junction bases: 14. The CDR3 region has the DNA TGTGCCAGCTCATCAACTCCGGACAGGGTATCGTCCGGGGAGCTGTTTTTT. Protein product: CASSSTPDRVSSGELFF.

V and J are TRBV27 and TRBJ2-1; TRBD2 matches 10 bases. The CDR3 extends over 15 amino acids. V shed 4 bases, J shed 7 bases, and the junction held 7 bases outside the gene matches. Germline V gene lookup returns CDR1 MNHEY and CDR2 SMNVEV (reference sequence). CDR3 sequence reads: CASSSSSGSMNEQFF. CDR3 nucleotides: TGTGCCAGCAGTTCTTCTAGCGGGAGTATGAATGAGCAGTTCTTC.

CDR3 nucleotides: TGTGCCAGCAGCCAGACAGGGTTCAATCAGCCCCAGCATTTT. As protein: CASSQTGFNQPQHF. The genes are TRBV28 and TRBJ1-5; 7 positions agree with TRBD1. V shed 6 bases, J shed 3 bases, and the junction held 5 bases outside the gene matches. The length of the CDR3 is 14 residues. The germline V gene encodes CDR1 MDHEN and CDR2 SYDVKM.

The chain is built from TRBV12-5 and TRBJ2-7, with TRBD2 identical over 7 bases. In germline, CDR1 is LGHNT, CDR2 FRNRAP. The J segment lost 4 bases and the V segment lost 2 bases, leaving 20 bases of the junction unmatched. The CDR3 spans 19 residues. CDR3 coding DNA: TGTGCTAGTGGTTTGACTCTGACCCCCGGGACTAATTTAAGGTACGAGCAGTACTTC. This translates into CASGLTLTPGTNLRYEQYF.

The CDR3 sequence: CSGLAGAKQFF. Here the CDR3 DNA reads TGCAGCGGTCTAGCGGGGGCAAAGCAGTTCTTC. The chain is built from TRBV29-1 and TRBJ2-1, with TRBD2 matching 10 bases. V was pared by 7 bases and J by 11 bases, with 5 bases of the junction left unmatched. Germline-derived CDR1 and CDR2 are SQVTM and ANQGSEA. The CDR3 sequence is 11 residues long.

The CDR3 protein is CASSPLETSGPQGDHEQFF. CDR3 nucleotide sequence: TGTGCCAGCAGTCCCTTGGAGACTAGCGGCCCCCAAGGGGACCATGAGCAGTTCTTC. The chain recombines TRBV28 with TRBJ2-1; 9 bases are shared with TRBD2. The CDR3 runs to 19 residues. V was clipped by 5 bases and J by 8 bases; unmatched bases: 22. Germline CDR1 MDHEN, CDR2 SYDVKM. Drawing the rest from reference TRBV28 and TRBJ2-1, the complete variable domain is DVKVTQSSRYLVKRTGEKVFLECVQDMDHENMFWYRQDPGLGLRLIYFSYDVKMKEKGDIPEGYSVSREKKERFSLILESASTNQTSMYLCASSPLETSGPQGDHEQFFGPGTRLTVL.